A single sample gave rise to the 15 T cell receptor beta chains below, sequenced in a study of blood T cell repertoires in COVID-19. Here immunoSEQ multiplex PCR was the method, and the copy in TCRdb shows in-frame clones only, minus some. The sample gives 250,000 to 300,000 clones, 87% of which show up once; 2.2% is in the top ten. Sequencing input: peripheral blood. These receptors were taken from a woman in her fifties or sixties who had recovered from COVID-19.

The chain links TRBV27 to TRBJ1-1; the match to TRBD1 covers 8 bases. This CDR3 has 15 amino acids. The V gene's germline CDR1 is MNHEY and CDR2 SMNVEV (reference sequence). Trimming removed 1 base from V and 8 bases from J; junction bases left unmatched: 9. The CDR3 region is CASSLLGQVQKEAFF. The DNA of the CDR3 is TGTGCCAGCAGTTTATTGGGACAGGTGCAAAAAGAAGCTTTCTTT.

CDR3 protein: CASSLDPPGQFATNEKLFF. CDR3 coding DNA: TGCGCCAGCAGCTTGGACCCTCCGGGACAGTTTGCAACTAATGAAAAACTGTTTTTT. The chain is built from TRBV5-1 and TRBJ1-4; 7 bases are a match to TRBD1. From germline, CDR1 is SGHRS and CDR2 YFSETQ. The V gene end was trimmed by 0 bases and the J gene end by 0 bases; junction bases not matched to a gene: 11. CDR3 length: 19 amino acids. Full variable domain (rest looked up from reference TRBV5-1 and TRBJ1-4): KAGVTQTPRYLIKTRGQQVTLSCSPISGHRSVSWYQQTPGQGLQFLFEYFSETQRNKGNFPGRFSGRQFSNSRSEMNVSTLELGDSALYLCASSLDPPGQFATNEKLFFGSGTQLSVL.

The chain combines TRBV5-1 with TRBJ1-4; no reliable D call. The CDR3 sequence is 14 residues long. Deletions cut 2 bases from V and 12 bases from J, with 17 bases between. Germline V CDR1 and CDR2: SGHRS, YFSETQ. As DNA, the CDR3 is TGCGCCAGCAGCTTAACACAGCTAAATGGTGAACTGTTTTTT. This translates into CASSLTQLNGELFF.

The V gene is TRBV7-2, the J gene TRBJ2-2; TRBD2 is a possible D gene (5 bases). CDR1 SGHTA and CDR2 FQGNSA come from the germline V gene. The CDR3 is 16 amino acids. V lost 4 bases, J lost 5 bases, and 17 bases lay in between. The CDR3 protein is CASSSRRRASTGELFF. The DNA for the CDR3 is TGTGCCAGCAGCTCCCGCCGGCGGGCGAGTACCGGGGAGCTGTTTTTT. Filled out from reference TRBV7-2 and TRBJ2-2, the complete variable domain reads GAGVSQSPSNKVTEKGKDVELRCDPISGHTALYWYRQSLGQGLEFLIYFQGNSAPDKSGLPSDRFSAERTGGSVSTLTIQRTQQEDSAVYLCASSSRRRASTGELFFGEGSRLTVL.

This clone came up once. This sequence joins TRBV5-1 and TRBJ2-2; TRBD2 matches 11 bases. The germline gives CDR1 SGHRS, CDR2 YFSETQ. The CDR3 sequence is 18 residues long. V shed 4 bases and J 0 bases; nucleotides not matched to a gene: 8. CDR3 region: CASSPRISGGANTGELFF. CDR3 DNA: TGCGCCAGCAGCCCCCGGATTAGCGGGGGGGCGAACACCGGGGAGCTGTTTTTT. Full variable domain (outside the CDR3, taken from reference TRBV5-1 and TRBJ2-2): KAGVTQTPRYLIKTRGQQVTLSCSPISGHRSVSWYQQTPGQGLQFLFEYFSETQRNKGNFPGRFSGRQFSNSRSEMNVSTLELGDSALYLCASSPRISGGANTGELFFGEGSRLTVL.

CDR3 bases: TGTGCCTCAGGACTGGGAGATACGCAGTATTTT. Its translation: CASGLGDTQYF. This chain links TRBV6-6 with TRBJ2-3, with a weak D call TRBD2 (5 bases). The CDR3 runs to 11 residues. The V end lost 11 bases, the J end lost 5 bases, and 11 bases lay between the germline ends. The germline V gene has CDR1 MNHNY and CDR2 SVGAGI (reference sequence).

V usage is TRBV30 and J usage is TRBJ1-1, with 10 positions matching TRBD1. This CDR3 is 14 amino acids long. Germline lookup yields CDR1 GTSNPN and CDR2 SVGIG (reference sequence). The V segment lost 3 bases and the J segment 11 bases; nucleotides outside the gene matches: 12. CDR3 in DNA: TGTGCCTGGAGAGGGGACAGGGGTAGCGGTATGGCTTTCTTT. Translation gives CAWRGDRGSGMAFF.

The V call is TRBV14, the J call TRBJ2-7, with 9 bases that match TRBD1. With V trimmed by 4 bases and J by 5 bases, 6 bases remained unmatched. CDR3 size: 14 residues. Germline lookup yields CDR1 SGHDN and CDR2 FVKESK. The CDR3: CASSLLGQGNEQYF. The DNA for the CDR3 is TGTGCCAGCAGCCTTTTGGGACAGGGAAACGAGCAGTACTTC.

This clone has ten or more counts. The chain carries TRBV28 and TRBJ1-2, with a tentative D call TRBD1 (5 bases). CDR1 and CDR2 from the germline V gene are MDHEN and SYDVKM. This CDR3 comprises 14 residues. V gave up 5 bases and J gave up 8 bases, with 18 bases separating them. For the CDR3, the DNA is TGTGCCAGCAGTCTTGGGGGAGGATCTAGGGGCTACACCTTC. Its translation: CASSLGGGSRGYTF.

The V and J genes are TRBV4-1 and TRBJ2-7; D may be TRBD1 (6 bases). The germline V gene encodes CDR1 MGHRA and CDR2 YSYEKL. The CDR3 runs to 15 residues. V was trimmed by 3 bases and J by 3 bases, leaving 15 bases between them. The CDR3: CASSQDRGEYYEQYF. The CDR3 DNA reads TGCGCCAGCAGCCAGGACAGAGGGGAATACTACGAGCAGTACTTC.

V and J are TRBV3-1 (or the pseudogene TRBV3-2) and TRBJ1-5, with TRBD1 identical over 7 bases. J gave up 4 bases and V 2 bases, and 14 bases lay outside the gene matches. The CDR3 runs 18 residues. Germline V gene lookup returns CDR1 LGHDT and CDR2 YNNKEL (reference sequence). CDR3 sequence (DNA): TGTGCCAGCAGCCAATCACCTCGGACAGGTTCTTTTAATCAGCCCCAGCATTTT. Its protein product is CASSQSPRTGSFNQPQHF.

The gene calls are TRBV30 and TRBJ1-3; TRBD1 matches at 7 bases. The trim removed 5 bases at V and 1 base at J, leaving 5 bases unmatched. The CDR3 has 14 amino acids. Germline lookup yields CDR1 GTSNPN and CDR2 SVGIG (reference sequence). The CDR3 protein is CAWSGQVSGNTIYF. CDR3 DNA sequence: TGTGCCTGGTCAGGACAGGTGTCTGGAAACACCATATATTTT.

This rearrangement joins TRBV19 to TRBJ1-4; 8 bases are a match to TRBD1. Germline CDR1 and CDR2: LNHDA and SQIVND (reference sequence). The CDR3 is 18 amino acids. With 4 bases clipped from V and 0 bases from J, the junction kept 10 bases outside the gene matches. CDR3 in amino acids: CASSTKIDRGATNEKLFF. CDR3 bases: TGTGCCAGTAGTACCAAAATCGACAGGGGTGCAACTAATGAAAAACTGTTTTTT.

The chain joins TRBV7-9 to TRBJ1-6; no reliable D call. The V end lost 3 bases, the J end lost 5 bases, and 11 bases lay between the germline ends. Per the germline V gene, CDR1 is SEHNR and CDR2 is FQNEAQ (reference sequence). CDR3 length: 15 residues. The CDR3 reads CASSFVARDNSPLHF. CDR3 DNA: TGTGCCAGCAGCTTCGTGGCCCGGGATAATTCACCCCTCCACTTT.

The chain has TRBV7-9 and TRBJ1-3, with D tentatively TRBD1 (6 bases). The V gene lost 1 base and the J gene lost 2 bases, with 12 bases spanning the gap. The CDR3 runs 16 residues. Germline loops: CDR1 SEHNR, CDR2 FQNEAQ (reference sequence). In DNA form, the CDR3 reads TGTGCCAGCAGCTTAGGATTACAGGGTACTGGAAACACCATATATTTT. This sequence encodes CASSLGLQGTGNTIYF.